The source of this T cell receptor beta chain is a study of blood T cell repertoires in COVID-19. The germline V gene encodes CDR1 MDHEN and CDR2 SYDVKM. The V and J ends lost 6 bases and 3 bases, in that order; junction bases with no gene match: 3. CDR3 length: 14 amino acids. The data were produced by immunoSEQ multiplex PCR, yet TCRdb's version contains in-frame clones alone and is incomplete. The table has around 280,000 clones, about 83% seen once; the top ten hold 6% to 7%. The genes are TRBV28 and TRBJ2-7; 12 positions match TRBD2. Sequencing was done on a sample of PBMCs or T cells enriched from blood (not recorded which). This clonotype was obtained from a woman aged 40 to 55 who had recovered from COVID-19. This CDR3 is CASRTSGSRYEQYF. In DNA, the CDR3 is TGTGCCAGCAGGACTAGCGGGAGTCGCTACGAGCAGTACTTC.